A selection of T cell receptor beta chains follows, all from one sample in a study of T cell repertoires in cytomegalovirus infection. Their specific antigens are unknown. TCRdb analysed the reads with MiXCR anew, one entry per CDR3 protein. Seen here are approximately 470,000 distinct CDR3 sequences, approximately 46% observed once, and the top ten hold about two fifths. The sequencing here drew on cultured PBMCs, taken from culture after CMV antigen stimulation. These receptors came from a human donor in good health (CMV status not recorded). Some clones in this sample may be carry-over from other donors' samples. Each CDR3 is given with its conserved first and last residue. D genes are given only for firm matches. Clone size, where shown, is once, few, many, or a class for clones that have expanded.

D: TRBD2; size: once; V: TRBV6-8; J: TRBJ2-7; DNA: TGTGCCAGCAGCCGTAGCGGGGCTGGGTACGAGCAGTACTTC; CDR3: CASSRSGAGYEQYF
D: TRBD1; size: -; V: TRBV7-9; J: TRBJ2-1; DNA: TGTGCCAGCAGCCCGCGCCGGACAGGGAGGATGGATGAGCAGTTCTTC; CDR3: CASSPRRTGRMDEQFF
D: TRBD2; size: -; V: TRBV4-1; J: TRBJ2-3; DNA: TGCGCCAGCAGCCAAGAAAAGGCTAAACTAGCGGGGGGGGGTACGCAGTATTTT; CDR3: CASSQEKAKLAGGGTQYF
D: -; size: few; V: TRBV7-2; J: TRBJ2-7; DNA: TGTGCCAGCAGCTCTAGACCCAAAGGACATCTTCCCTACGAGCAGTACTTC; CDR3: CASSSRPKGHLPYEQYF
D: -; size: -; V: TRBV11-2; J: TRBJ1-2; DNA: TGTGCCAGCAGCTTAGATCGGGCAGGGTGCACCTTC; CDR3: CASSLDRAGCTF
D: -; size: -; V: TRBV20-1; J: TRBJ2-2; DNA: TGCAGTGCTAGAGATAGCGGCGGTGCGAACACCGGGGAGCTGTTTTTT; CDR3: CSARDSGGANTGELFF
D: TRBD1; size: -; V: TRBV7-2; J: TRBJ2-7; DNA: TGTGCCAGCAGCTTAGGGACAGGGGGACCCTACGAGCAGTACTTC; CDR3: CASSLGTGGPYEQYF
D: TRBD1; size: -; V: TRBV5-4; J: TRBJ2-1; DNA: TGTGCCAGCAGCTCCCGGGACAGGGGGTTCGGTGAGCAGTTCTTC; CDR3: CASSSRDRGFGEQFF
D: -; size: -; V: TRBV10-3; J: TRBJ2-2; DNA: TGTGCCATCAGTGGTTCCGGGGAGCTGTTTTTT; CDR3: CAISGSGELFF
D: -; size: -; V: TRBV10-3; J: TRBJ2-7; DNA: TGTGCCATCAGTCGCGGGACAGAAAGCTCCTACGAGCAGTACTTC; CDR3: CAISRGTESSYEQYF
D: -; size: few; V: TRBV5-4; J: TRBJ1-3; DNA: TGTGCCAGCGGTAAATCCACTGGACAGCTATCTGGAAACACCATATATTTT; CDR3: CASGKSTGQLSGNTIYF
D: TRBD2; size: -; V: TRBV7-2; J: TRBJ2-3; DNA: TGTGCCAGCAGCTCGGGACTAGCCAGAGGTTTAGATACGCAGTATTTT; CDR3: CASSSGLARGLDTQYF
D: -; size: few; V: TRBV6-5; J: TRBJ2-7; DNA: TGTGCCAGCAGTTACGGGGTATACAACGAGCAGTACTTC; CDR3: CASSYGVYNEQYF
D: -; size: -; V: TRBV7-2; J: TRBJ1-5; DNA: TGTGCCAGCAGCCATGGGGCAGATCAGCCCCAGCATTTT; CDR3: CASSHGADQPQHF
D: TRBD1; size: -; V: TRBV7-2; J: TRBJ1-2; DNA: TGTGCCAGCAGCCCGCTCGAGACAGGGTATGGCTACACCTTC; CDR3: CASSPLETGYGYTF
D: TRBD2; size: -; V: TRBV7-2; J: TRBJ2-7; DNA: TGTGCCAGCAGCTTGCTAGCGGCTCTCTACGAGCAGTACTTC; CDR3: CASSLLAALYEQYF
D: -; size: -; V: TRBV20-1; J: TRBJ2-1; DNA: TGCAGTGCTCCCCGAGGGAACCACCCCACCAATGAGCAGTTCTTC; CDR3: CSAPRGNHPTNEQFF
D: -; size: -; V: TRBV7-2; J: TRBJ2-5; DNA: TGTGCCAGCAGCTTAGGGAGGGCCGGGGAGACCCAGTACTTC; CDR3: CASSLGRAGETQYF
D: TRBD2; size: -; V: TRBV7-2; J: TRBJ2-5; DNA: TGTGCCAGCAGCTTAAGGCAACTAGCGGGAGGAGAGACCCAGTACTTC; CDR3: CASSLRQLAGGETQYF
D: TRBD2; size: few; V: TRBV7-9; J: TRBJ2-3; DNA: TGTGCCAGCAGCCCCCTAGCGGGACGGACAGATACGCAGTATTTT; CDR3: CASSPLAGRTDTQYF
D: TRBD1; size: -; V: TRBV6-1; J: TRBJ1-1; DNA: TGTGCCAGCAGTCTCCGGGACAGTCCCCTGAACACTGAAGCTTTCTTT; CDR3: CASSLRDSPLNTEAFF
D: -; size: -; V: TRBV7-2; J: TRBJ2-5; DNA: TGTGCCAGCAGCCCTGACAGCGCCCAAGAGACCCAGTACTTC; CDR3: CASSPDSAQETQYF
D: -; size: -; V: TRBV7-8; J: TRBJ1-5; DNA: TGTGCCAGCAGCTCGAAATATAGCAATCAGCCCCAGCATTTT; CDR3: CASSSKYSNQPQHF
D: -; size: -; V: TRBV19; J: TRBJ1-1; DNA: TGTGCCAGTAGTGTGAACAGTATCCGGAACACTGAAGCTTTCTTT; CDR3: CASSVNSIRNTEAFF
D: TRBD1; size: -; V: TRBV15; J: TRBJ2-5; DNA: TGTGCCACCAGCACGGGACAGCAAGAGACCCAGTACTTC; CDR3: CATSTGQQETQYF
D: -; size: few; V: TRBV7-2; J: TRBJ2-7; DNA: TGTGCCAGCAGGTTATACGAGCAGTACTTC; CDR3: CASRLYEQYF
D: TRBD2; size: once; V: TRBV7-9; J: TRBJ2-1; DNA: TGTGCCAGCAGCTTAGAGGCTAGCGGGGGAAACAATGAGCAGTTCTTC; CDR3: CASSLEASGGNNEQFF
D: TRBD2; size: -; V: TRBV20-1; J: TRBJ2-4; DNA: TGCAGTGCTAGACCTAGTAGCGGGGGAGCCGATATAGCCAAAAACATTCAGTACTTC; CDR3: CSARPSSGGADIAKNIQYF
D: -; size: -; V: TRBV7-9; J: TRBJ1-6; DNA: TGTGCCAGCAGCTTAGGCGGGTACAGCTCCTATAATTCACCCCTCCACTTT; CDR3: CASSLGGYSSYNSPLHF
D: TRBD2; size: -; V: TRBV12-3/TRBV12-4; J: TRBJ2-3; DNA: TGTGCCAGCAGTTTAAGGACTAGCGGGACACTCACAGATACGCAGTATTTT; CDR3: CASSLRTSGTLTDTQYF
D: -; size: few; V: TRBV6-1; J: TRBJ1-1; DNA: TGTGCCAGCAGTGATGGACTGGGGCCTGAAGCTTTCTTT; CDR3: CASSDGLGPEAFF
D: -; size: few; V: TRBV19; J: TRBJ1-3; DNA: TGTGCCAGTACCCTCCCCGGACCCTCTGGAAACACCATATATTTT; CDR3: CASTLPGPSGNTIYF
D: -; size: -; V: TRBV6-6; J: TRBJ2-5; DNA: TGTGCCAGCAGTTCAGGGGCAGGGGCCGGAGAGACCCAGTACTTC; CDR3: CASSSGAGAGETQYF
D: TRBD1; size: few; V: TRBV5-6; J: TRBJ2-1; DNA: TGTGCCAGCAGCTACCTGGACAGGGGCAATGAGCAGTTCTTC; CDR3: CASSYLDRGNEQFF
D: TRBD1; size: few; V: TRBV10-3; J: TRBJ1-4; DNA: TGTGCCATCAGTGAACAGGGGGAGAGTGAAAAACTGTTTTTT; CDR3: CAISEQGESEKLFF
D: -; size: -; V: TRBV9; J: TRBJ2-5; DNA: TGTGCCAGCAGCGAGGGGGGCAGAATGAAAGAGACCCAGTACTTC; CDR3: CASSEGGRMKETQYF
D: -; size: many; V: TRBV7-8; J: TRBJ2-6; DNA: TGTGCCAGCAGGAGGGGCAGCATTATCTCTGGGGCCAACGTCCTGACTTTC; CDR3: CASRRGSIISGANVLTF
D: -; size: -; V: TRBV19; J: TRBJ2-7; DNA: TGTGCCAGTAGTGCTCTAGCACTCGACTCCTACGAGCAGTACTTC; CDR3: CASSALALDSYEQYF
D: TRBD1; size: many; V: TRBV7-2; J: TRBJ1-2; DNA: TGTGCCAGCAGCTTGGACAGGGGGCGTGGCTACACCTTC; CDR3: CASSLDRGRGYTF
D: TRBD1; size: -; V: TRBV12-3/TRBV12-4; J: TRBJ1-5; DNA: TGTGCCAGCACCATAGACAGGGCTAGTCAGCCCCAGCATTTT; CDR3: CASTIDRASQPQHF
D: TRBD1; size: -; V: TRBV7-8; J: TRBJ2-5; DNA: TGTGCCAGCAGCTTAGGGGCGGGGACAGGGACGGAGACCCAGTACTTC; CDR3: CASSLGAGTGTETQYF
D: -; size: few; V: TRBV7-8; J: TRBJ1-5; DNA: TGTGCCAGCAGCCCGGGATTTGGGAGGACCCAGCATTTT; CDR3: CASSPGFGRTQHF
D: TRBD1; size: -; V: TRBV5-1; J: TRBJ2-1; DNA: TGCGCCAGCAGCCCACACGGACAGGGCCTATACAATGAGCAGTTCTTC; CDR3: CASSPHGQGLYNEQFF
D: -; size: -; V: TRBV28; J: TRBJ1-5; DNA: TGTGCCAGCAGTTTAGCGGCAGGGTATCAGCCCCAGCATTTT; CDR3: CASSLAAGYQPQHF
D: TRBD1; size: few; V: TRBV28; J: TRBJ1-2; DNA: TGTGCCAGCACACCGTATGGACAGGGTGTGGGCTACACCTTC; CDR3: CASTPYGQGVGYTF
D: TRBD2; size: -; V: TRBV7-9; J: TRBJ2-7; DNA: TGTGCCAGCAGCTCCTACCGTGGTAGCGGGGGGGCGTCCTACGAGCAGTACTTC; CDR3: CASSSYRGSGGASYEQYF
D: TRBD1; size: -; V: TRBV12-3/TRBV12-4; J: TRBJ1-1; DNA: TGTGCCAGCAGACAACAGGGGGGAGCTTTCTTT; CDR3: CASRQQGGAFF
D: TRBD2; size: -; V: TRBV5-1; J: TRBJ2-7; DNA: TGCGCCAGCACAGCGGGGGGATCCTCCTACGAGCAGTACTTC; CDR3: CASTAGGSSYEQYF
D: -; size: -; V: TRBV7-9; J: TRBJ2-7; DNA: TGTGCCAGCAGTTTAGAGGACGGATTCTACGAGCAGTACTTC; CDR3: CASSLEDGFYEQYF
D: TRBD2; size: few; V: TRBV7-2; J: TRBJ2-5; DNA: TGTGCCAGCAGCCCACTAGCGGGAGTGGAGACCCAGTACTTC; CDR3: CASSPLAGVETQYF
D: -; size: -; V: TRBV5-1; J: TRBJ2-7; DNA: TGCGCCAGCAGCCTGGACAGCGACGAGCAGTACTTC; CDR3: CASSLDSDEQYF
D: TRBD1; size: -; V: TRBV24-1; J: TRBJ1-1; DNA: TGTGCCACCAGTGCGACAGGGGGGTCGGGCACTGAAGCTTTCTTT; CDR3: CATSATGGSGTEAFF
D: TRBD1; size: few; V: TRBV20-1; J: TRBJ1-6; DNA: TGCAGTGCTTTTCACCCTGGACAGGCTAATTCACCCCTCCACTTT; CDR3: CSAFHPGQANSPLHF
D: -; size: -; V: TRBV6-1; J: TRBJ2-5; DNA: TGTGCCAGCAGTGGACTGGGGCGGGAAACCCAGTACTTC; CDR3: CASSGLGRETQYF
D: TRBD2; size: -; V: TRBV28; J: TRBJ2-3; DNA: TGTGCCAGCAGTTTGGACTTAGCGGGGGGCTCAGATACGCAGTATTTT; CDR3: CASSLDLAGGSDTQYF